This T cell receptor (beta chain) was identified during a study of shared clonotypes between healthy human individuals. Whole-study findings and limits: Non-shared clonotypes displayed generation probabilities falling below those of clonotypes present in all four donors.

Naivety among CD8 cells was defined by CD45RO negativity and positive CCR7 selection, thereby excluding terminally differentiated effector memory CD45RA+ cells. Healthy and HIV-negative, the adult donors had no recent acute infections or vaccinations. Nashville, Tennessee was home to all donors, each a Caucasian adult. A remark on this clone: Its antigen is currently unknown.

Here immunoSEQ multiplex PCR was the method, and the copy in TCRdb shows in-frame clones only, minus some. The repertoire holds about 650,000 clones, with 95% to 96% as singletons. The CDR3 has 12 residues. CDR1 and CDR2 from the germline V gene are GTSNPN and SVGIG (reference sequence). V was cut by 4 bases and J by 5 bases, with 12 bases left in between. The specimen was naive CD8+ T cells sorted from blood. The origin of this receptor is a young woman in good health. V usage is TRBV30 and J usage is TRBJ2-7, with D perhaps matching TRBD1 (5 bases). CDR3 protein: CAWKGAWDEQYF. DNA for the CDR3: TGTGCCTGGAAAGGGGCTTGGGACGAGCAGTACTTC.